This T cell receptor (beta chain) was obtained from a study of early T cells in non-severe SARS-CoV-2 infection. Across the study: Chains stayed unpaired after sequencing of bulk RNA from unsorted whole blood.

Germline loops: CDR1 SGHVS, CDR2 FQNEAQ. The V end was cut by 5 bases, the J end by 2 bases, with 12 bases between. The CDR3 covers 14 residues. Unique molecular identifiers were added to individual cDNA molecules. TCRdb re-derived calls from the 5' RACE reads in MiXCR, one entry per CDR3 protein. Here the sample spans about 76,000 distinct CDR3 sequences, around 10% being singletons. Sequencing was carried out using whole blood. The chain combines TRBV7-8 with TRBJ1-2; unclear D gene. The receptor's source is an adult who was a healthcare worker with PCR-confirmed SARS-CoV-2 infection or an uninfected control (not recorded which). CDR3 DNA: TGTGCCAGCAGCCTGAGTCGGTGGAACTATGGCTACACCTTC. Protein product: CASSLSRWNYGYTF.